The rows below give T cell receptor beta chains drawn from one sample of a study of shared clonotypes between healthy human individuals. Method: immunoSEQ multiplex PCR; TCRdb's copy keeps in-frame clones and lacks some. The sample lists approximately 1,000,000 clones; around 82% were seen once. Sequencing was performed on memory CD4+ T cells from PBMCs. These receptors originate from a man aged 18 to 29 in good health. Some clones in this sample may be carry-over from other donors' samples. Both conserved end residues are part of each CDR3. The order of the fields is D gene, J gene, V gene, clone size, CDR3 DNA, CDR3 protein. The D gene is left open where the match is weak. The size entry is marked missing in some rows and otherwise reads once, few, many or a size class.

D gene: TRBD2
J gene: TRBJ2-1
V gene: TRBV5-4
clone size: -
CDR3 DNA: TGTGCCAGCAGCTTGGTTTCAGCGGGAGCGAATGAGCAGTTCTTC
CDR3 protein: CASSLVSAGANEQFF

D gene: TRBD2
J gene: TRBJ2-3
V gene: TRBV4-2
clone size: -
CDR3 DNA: TGTGCCAGCAGCCAAGTGGGACTAGCGGGAGGGTTATCAGATACGCAGTATTTT
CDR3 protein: CASSQVGLAGGLSDTQYF

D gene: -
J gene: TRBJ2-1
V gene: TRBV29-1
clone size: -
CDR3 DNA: TGCAGCGGCCTCAGGGGTGGCGATGAGCAGTTCTTC
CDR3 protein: CSGLRGGDEQFF

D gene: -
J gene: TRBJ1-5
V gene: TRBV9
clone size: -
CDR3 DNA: TGTGCCAGCAGCGTAGGGGTGGGGGGCAATCAGCCCCAGCATTTT
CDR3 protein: CASSVGVGGNQPQHF

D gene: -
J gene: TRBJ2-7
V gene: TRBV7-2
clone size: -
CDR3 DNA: TGTGCCAGCAGCCAAGATTCCACGGCGTCCTACGAGCAGTACTTC
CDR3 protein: CASSQDSTASYEQYF

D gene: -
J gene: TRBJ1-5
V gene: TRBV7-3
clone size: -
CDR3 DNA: TGTGCCAGCAGCCCTGACGGTGATCAGCCCCAGCATTTT
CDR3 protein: CASSPDGDQPQHF

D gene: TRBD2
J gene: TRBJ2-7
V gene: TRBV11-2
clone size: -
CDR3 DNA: TGTGCCAGCAGCTTATCTCCCGGGACTAGAATAGAGTACGGGCAGTACTTC
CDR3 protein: CASSLSPGTRIEYGQYF

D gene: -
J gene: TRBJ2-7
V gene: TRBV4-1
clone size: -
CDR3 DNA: TGCGCCAGCAGCCAGGGGCCTGCGGGGTACTACGAGCAGTACTTC
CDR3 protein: CASSQGPAGYYEQYF

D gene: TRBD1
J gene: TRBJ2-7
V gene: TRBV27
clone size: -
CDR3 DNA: TGTGCCAGCAGTTTAGGACAGGGCGCGTCCTACGAGCAGTACTTC
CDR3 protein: CASSLGQGASYEQYF

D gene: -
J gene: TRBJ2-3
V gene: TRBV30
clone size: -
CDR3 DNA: TGTGCCTGGGGGGCTAAGAGCACAGATACGCAGTATTTT
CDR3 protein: CAWGAKSTDTQYF

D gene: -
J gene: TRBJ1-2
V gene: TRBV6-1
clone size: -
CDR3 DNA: TGTGCCAGCACCCGGGGCCGAACCTATGGCTACACCTTC
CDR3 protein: CASTRGRTYGYTF

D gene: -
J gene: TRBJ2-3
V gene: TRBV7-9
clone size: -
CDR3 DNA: TGTGCCAGCAGCTTAACGGCAGGGGGCACAGATACGCAGTATTTT
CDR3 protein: CASSLTAGGTDTQYF

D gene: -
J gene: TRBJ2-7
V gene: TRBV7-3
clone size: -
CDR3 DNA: TGTGCCAGCAGCTTAGGGGGAACCTCCTACGAGCAGTACTTC
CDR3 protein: CASSLGGTSYEQYF

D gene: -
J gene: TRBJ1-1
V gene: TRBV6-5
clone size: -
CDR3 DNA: TGTGCCAGCAGTACCCCCACTAGCACTGAAGCTTTCTTT
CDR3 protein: CASSTPTSTEAFF

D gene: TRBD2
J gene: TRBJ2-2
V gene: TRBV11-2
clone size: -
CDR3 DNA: TGTGCCAGCAGCTTCCTAGCGGGACCACCGGGCGGGGAGCTGTTTTTT
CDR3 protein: CASSFLAGPPGGELFF

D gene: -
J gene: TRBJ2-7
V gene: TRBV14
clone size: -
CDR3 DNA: TGTGCCAGCAGCCAACGGGCGTGGGTTGGCCAGGGAGTCTACGAGCAGTACTTC
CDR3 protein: CASSQRAWVGQGVYEQYF

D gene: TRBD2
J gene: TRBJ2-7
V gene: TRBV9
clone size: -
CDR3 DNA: TGTGCCAGCAGCGTAGGGCGGGAGGTGGACTACGAGCAGTACTTC
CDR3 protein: CASSVGREVDYEQYF

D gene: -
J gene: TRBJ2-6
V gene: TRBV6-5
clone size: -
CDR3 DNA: TGTGCCAGCAGTTACGGCTACTCTGGGGCCAACGTCCTGACTTTC
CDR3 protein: CASSYGYSGANVLTF

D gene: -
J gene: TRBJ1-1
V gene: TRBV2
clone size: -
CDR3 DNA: TGTGCCAGCAGTGTCCCCCGGGGCGTGAACACTGAAGCTTTCTTT
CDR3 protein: CASSVPRGVNTEAFF

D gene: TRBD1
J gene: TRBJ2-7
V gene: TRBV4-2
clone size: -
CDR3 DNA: TGTGCCAGCAGCCGGGACAGGGGCCACGAGCAGTACTTC
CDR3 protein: CASSRDRGHEQYF

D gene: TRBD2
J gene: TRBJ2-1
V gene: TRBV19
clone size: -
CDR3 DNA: TGTGCCAGCAGTGGGGCTAGGACTAGCGGATCGTTGGCGTACAATGAGCAGTTCTTC
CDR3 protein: CASSGARTSGSLAYNEQFF

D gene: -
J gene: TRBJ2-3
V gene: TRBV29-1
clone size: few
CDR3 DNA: TGCAGCGTTGATCGGGGAGCGGTAGATACGCAGTATTTT
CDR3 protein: CSVDRGAVDTQYF

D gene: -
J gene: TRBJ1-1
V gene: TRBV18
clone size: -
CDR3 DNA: TGTGCCAGCTCACCGGGCCTCGGGGAAGCTTTCTTT
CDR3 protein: CASSPGLGEAFF

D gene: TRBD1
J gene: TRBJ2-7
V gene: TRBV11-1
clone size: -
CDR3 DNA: TGTGCCAGCAGCTTAAACCGGGACAGATGGTCCGAGCAGTACTTC
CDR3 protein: CASSLNRDRWSEQYF

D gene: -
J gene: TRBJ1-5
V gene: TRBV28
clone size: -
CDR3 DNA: TGTGCCACCTACAGGGTTAACAATCAGCCCCAGCATTTT
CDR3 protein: CATYRVNNQPQHF

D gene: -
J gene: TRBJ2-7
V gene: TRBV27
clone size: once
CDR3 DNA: TGTGCCAGCAGTTTAAGAGGGGCCAGGGAGCAGTACTTC
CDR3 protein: CASSLRGAREQYF

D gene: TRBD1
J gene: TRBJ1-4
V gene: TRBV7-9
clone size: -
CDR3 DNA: TGTGCCAGCAGCCAAGGGACAGGGGGTGAAAAACTGTTTTTT
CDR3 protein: CASSQGTGGEKLFF

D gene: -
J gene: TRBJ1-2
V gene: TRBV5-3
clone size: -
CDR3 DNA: TGTGCCACCCCCCCGAGTGGCAGGTCTAACTATGGCTACACCTTC
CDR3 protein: CATPPSGRSNYGYTF

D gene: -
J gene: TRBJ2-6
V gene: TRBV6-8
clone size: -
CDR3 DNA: TGTGCCAGGACTGGGGCCAACGTCCTGACTTTC
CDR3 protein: CARTGANVLTF

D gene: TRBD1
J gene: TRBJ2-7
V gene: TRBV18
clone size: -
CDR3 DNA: TGTGCCAGCTCACCAACAGGGGCGCCCTACGAGCAGTACTTC
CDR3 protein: CASSPTGAPYEQYF

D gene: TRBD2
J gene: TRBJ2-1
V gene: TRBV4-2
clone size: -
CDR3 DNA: TGTGCCAGCAGCCAAAGCGGGACTAGCGGGAGTAATGAGCAGTTCTTC
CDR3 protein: CASSQSGTSGSNEQFF

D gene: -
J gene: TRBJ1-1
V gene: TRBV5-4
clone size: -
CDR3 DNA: TGTGCCAGCAGCCGACAGTTGGACACTGAAGCTTTCTTT
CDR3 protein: CASSRQLDTEAFF

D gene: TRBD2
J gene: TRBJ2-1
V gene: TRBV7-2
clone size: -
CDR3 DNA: TGTGCCAGCAGAGCGGGCGGCGGGAGAATGGACAATGAGCAGTTCTTC
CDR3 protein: CASRAGGGRMDNEQFF

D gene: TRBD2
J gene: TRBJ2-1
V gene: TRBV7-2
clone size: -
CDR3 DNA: TGTGCCAGCAGCTTGACCGGGACTAGCGGGAGGGCCTTCAATGAGCAGTTCTTC
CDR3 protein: CASSLTGTSGRAFNEQFF

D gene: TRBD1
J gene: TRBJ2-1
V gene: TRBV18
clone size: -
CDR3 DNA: TGTGCCAGCTCACCACCAGGCACAGGGGTCCAGAAGGAGCAGTTCTTC
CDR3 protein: CASSPPGTGVQKEQFF

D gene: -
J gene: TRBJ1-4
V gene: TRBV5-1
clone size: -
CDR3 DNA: TGCGCCAGCAGCTTAACAGCAACTAATGAAAAACTGTTTTTT
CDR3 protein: CASSLTATNEKLFF

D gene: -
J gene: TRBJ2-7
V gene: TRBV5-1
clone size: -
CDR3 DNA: TGCGCCAGCAGCCAAGGGACTTTCTACGAGCAGTACTTC
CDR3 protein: CASSQGTFYEQYF

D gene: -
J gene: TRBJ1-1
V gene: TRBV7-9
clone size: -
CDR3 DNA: TGTGCCAGCAGCTTATCGGGAGCGAACACTGAAGCTTTCTTT
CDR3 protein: CASSLSGANTEAFF

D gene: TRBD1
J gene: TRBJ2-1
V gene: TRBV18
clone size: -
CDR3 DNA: TGTGCCAGCTCACGCGGCAGGACAGGGGTATCGGAGGGTCAGTTCTTC
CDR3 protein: CASSRGRTGVSEGQFF